This T cell receptor beta chain emerged from a study of CXCR3-negative and CXCR3-positive naive CD8 T cells. Overall study: For each library, about 1.5 +/- 0.3 million TRB reads were obtained, some 140 million in total.

The CDR3 length is 14 residues. The germline gives CDR1 MNHEY, CDR2 SMNVEV (reference sequence). Through 5' RACE with UMI labels, the TRB cDNA libraries were prepared. From the 5' RACE reads, TCRdb lists one entry per CDR3 protein and no DNA. The sample holds tens of thousands of distinct CDR3 sequences. The sample taken for sequencing was naive CXCR3- CD8+ T cells from blood. Subset here: CD45RO-CCR7+CD27+CD95- naive CD8+ T cells lacking CXCR3 (TNR3-). The V and J genes are TRBV27 and TRBJ2-7. This receptor was identified in a human donor in good health. Some clones in this sample may be carry-over from other donors' samples. CDR3 sequence: CASNSLYGIGEQYF.